This T cell receptor (beta chain) is from a study of breast tumors, draining lymph nodes, adjacent tissues. In TCRdb, the multiplex PCR reads were re-called with MiXCR into one record per CDR3 protein. The sample shows 150,000 to 200,000 distinct CDR3 sequences, about 30% of them seen only once. This CDR3 has 14 residues. Per the germline V gene, CDR1 is LNHNV and CDR2 is YYDKDF (reference sequence). V gave up 5 bases and J gave up 9 bases, with 20 bases separating them. Axillary draining lymph nodes of breast cancer patients supplied the node samples. Sample: axillary lymph node tissue. The chain employs TRBV15 and TRBJ2-7; TRBD2 might be the D (6 bases). The receptor was derived from a female donor with breast cancer. Some clones in this sample may be carry-over from other donors' samples. The DNA of the CDR3 is TGTGCCACCAGCCCCGAGGAGGGGTCTCTTCGGCAGTACTTC. Translated: CATSPEEGSLRQYF.